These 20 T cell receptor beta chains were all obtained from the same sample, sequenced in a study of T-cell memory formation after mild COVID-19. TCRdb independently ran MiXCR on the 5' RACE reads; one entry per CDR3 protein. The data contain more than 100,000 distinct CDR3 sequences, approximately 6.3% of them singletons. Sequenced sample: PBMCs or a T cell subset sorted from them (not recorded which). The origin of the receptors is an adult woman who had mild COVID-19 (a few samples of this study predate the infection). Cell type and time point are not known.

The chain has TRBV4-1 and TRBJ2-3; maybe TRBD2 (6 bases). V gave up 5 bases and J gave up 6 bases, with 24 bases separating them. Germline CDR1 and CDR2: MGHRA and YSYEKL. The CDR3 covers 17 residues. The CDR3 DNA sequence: TGCGCCAGCAGCGTACTTTCTGGGGCGGGGATCCAGGATACGCAGTATTTT. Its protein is CASSVLSGAGIQDTQYF.

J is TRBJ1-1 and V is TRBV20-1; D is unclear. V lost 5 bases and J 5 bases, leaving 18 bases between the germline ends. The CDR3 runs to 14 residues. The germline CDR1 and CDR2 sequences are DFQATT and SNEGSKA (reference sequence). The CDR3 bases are TGCAGTGCTCCAGCCCGTGTGGTGGCGACTGAAGCTTTCTTT. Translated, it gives CSAPARVVATEAFF.

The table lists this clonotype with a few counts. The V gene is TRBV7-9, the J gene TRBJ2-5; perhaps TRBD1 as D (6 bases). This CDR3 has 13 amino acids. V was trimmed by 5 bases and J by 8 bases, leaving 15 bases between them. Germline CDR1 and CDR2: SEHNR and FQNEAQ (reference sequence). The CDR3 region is CASSISTGSTQYF. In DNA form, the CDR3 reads TGTGCCAGCAGCATCTCGACAGGCAGTACCCAGTACTTC.

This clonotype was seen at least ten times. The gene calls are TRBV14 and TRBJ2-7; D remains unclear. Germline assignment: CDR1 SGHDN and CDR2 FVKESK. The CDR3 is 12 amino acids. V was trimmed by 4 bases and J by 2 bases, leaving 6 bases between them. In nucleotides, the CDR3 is TGTGCCAGCAGCCCCGACACCTACGAGCAGTACTTC. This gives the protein CASSPDTYEQYF.

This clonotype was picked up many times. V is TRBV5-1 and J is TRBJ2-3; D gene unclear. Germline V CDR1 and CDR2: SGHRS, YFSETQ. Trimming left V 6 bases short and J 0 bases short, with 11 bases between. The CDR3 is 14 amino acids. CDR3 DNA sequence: TGCGCCAGCACCAGGACGCCTAGCACAGATACGCAGTATTTT. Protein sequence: CASTRTPSTDTQYF.

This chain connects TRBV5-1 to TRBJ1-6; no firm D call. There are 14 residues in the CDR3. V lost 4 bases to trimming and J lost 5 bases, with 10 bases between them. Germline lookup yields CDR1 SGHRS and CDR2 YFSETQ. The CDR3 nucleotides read TGCGCCAGCAGCCCGCTGCGGGATAATTCACCCCTCCACTTT. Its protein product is CASSPLRDNSPLHF.

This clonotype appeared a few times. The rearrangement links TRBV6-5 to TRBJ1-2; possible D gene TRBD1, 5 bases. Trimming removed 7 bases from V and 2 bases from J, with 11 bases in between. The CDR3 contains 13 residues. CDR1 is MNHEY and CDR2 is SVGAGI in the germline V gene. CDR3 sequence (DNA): TGTGCCAGCACCTGGGACCGAAACTATGGCTACACCTTC. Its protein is CASTWDRNYGYTF.

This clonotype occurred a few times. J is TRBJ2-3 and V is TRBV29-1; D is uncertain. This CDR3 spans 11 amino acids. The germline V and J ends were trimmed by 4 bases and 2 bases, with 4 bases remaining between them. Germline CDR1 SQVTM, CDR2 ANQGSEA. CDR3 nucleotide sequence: TGCAGCGTTGGACACACAGATACGCAGTATTTT. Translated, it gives CSVGHTDTQYF.

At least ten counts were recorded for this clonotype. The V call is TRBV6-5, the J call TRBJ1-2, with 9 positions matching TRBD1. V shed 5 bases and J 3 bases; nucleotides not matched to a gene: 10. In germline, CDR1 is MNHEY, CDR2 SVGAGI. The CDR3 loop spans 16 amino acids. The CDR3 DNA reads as TGTGCCAGCAGTGCACCCCCGGGACAGGGTTACTATGGCTACACCTTC. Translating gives CASSAPPGQGYYGYTF.

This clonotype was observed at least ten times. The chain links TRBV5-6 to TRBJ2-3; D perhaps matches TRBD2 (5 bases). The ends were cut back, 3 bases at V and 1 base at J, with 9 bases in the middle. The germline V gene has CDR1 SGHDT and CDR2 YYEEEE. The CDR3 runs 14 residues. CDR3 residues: CASSSVGGTDTQYF. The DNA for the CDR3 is TGTGCCAGCAGCTCGGTCGGGGGCACAGATACGCAGTATTTT. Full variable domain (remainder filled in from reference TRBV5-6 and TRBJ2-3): DAGVTQSPTHLIKTRGQQVTLRCSPKSGHDTVSWYQQALGQGPQFIFQYYEEEERQRGNFPDRFSGHQFPNYSSELNVNALLLGDSALYLCASSSVGGTDTQYFGPGTRLTVL.

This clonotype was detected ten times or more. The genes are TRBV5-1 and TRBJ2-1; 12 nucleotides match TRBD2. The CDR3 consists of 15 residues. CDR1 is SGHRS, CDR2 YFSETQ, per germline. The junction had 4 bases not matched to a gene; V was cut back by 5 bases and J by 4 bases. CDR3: CASRLTSGGYNEQFF. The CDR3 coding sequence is TGCGCCAGCAGACTGACTAGCGGGGGTTACAATGAGCAGTTCTTC.

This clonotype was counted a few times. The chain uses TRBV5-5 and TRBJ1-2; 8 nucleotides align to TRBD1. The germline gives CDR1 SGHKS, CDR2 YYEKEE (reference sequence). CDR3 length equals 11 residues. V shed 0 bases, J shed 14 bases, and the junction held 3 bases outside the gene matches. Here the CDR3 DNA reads TGTGCCAGCAGCTTGGGACAGGGGTCTACCTTC. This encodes CASSLGQGSTF.

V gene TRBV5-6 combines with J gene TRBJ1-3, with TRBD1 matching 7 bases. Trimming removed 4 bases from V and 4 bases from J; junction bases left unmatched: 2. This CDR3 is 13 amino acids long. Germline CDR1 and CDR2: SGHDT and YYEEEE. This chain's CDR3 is CASSLDRGNTIYF. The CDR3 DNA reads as TGTGCCAGCAGCCTGGACAGGGGAAACACCATATATTTT.

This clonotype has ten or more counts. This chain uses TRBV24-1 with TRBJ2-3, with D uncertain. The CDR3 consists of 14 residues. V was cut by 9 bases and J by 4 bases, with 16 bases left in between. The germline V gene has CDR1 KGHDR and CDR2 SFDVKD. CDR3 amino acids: CATRSRAASDTQYF. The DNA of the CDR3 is TGTGCCACCCGGTCTAGGGCAGCCTCAGATACGCAGTATTTT.

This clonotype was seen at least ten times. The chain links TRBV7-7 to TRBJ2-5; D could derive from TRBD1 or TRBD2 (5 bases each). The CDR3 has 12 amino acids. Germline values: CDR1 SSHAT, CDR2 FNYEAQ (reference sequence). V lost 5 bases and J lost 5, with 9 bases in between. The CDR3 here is CASSTEGETQYF. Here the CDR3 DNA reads TGTGCCAGCAGCACAGAGGGGGAGACCCAGTACTTC.

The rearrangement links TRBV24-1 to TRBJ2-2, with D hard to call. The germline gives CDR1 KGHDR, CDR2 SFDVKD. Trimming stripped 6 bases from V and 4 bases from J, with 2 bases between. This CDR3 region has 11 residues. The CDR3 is CATSTTGELFF. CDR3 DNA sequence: TGTGCCACCAGTACCACCGGGGAGCTGTTTTTT.

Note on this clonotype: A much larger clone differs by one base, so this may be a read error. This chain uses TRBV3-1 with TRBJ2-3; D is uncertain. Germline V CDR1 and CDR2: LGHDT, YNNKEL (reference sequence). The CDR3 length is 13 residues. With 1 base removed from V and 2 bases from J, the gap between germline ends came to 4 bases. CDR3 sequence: CASSQVTTDTQYF. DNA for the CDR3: TGTGCCAGCAGCCAAGTGACCACAGATACGCAGTATTTT.

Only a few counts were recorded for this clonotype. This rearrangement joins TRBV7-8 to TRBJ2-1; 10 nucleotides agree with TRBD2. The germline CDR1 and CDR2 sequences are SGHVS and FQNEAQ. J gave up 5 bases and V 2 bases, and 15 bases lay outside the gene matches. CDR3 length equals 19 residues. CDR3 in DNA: TGTGCCAGCAGCTTAATTTTCGGGCTAGCGGGAGTTCTCGACAATGAGCAGTTCTTC. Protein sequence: CASSLIFGLAGVLDNEQFF.

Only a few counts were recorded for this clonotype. The DNA of the CDR3 is TGTGCCATCAGTGGCAAGAACCAAGAGACCCAGTACTTC. Protein: CAISGKNQETQYF. V gene TRBV10-3 combines with J gene TRBJ2-5; D unclear. V lost 4 bases, J lost 0 bases, and 6 bases lay in between. The CDR3 extends over 13 amino acids. Germline assignment: CDR1 ENHRY and CDR2 SYGVKD.

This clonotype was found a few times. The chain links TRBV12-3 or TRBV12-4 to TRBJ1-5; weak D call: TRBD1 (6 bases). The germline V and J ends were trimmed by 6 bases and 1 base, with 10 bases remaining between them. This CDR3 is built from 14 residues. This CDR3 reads CASSHQGSNQPQHF. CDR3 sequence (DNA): TGTGCCAGCAGCCATCAGGGGAGCAATCAGCCCCAGCATTTT.